What follows is one T cell receptor (beta chain) and its context. From RNA transcripts, TCR beta CDR3 regions were amplified. With the HTBI primer set, the TCR CDR3 went through a first round of RT-PCR. TCRdb reprocessed the multiplex PCR reads with MiXCR, giving one entry per CDR3 protein. The sample shows about 560,000 distinct CDR3 sequences, approximately 16% of them seen only once. The data originate from a study of T cells in Graves' hyperthyroidism and ophthalmopathy. No ophthalmopathy progression within 18 months constituted stable Graves' hyperthyroidism. This CDR3 region has 14 residues. Germline V gene sequence: CDR1 SGHVS, CDR2 FQNEAQ. The V and J ends lost 6 bases and 10 bases, in that order; junction bases with no gene match: 12.

Sequencing was performed on blood. This chain joins TRBV7-8 and TRBJ1-3, with 7 bases identical to TRBD1. The receptor was isolated from a woman aged 18-35 years with Graves' hyperthyroidism. CDR3 region: CASSLTDREYTIYF. Written as DNA, the CDR3 is TGTGCCAGCAGTTTGACCGACAGGGAATATACCATATATTTT.